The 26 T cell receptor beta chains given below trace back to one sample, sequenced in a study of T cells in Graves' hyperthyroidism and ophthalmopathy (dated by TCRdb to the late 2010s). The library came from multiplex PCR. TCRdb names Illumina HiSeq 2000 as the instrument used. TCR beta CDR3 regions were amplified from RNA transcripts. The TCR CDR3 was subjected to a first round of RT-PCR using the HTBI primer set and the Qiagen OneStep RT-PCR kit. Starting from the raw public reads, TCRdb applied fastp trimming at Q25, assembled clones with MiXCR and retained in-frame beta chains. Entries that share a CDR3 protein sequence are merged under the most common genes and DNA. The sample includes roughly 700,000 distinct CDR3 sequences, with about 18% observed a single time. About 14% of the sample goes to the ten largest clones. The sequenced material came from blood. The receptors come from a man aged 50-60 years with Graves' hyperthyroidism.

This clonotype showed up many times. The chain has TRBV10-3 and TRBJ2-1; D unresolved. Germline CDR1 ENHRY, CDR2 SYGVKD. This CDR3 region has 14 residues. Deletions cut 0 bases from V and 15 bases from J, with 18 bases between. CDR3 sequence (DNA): TGTGCCATCAGTGAGTCGAGTGGTATCGAAGTAGGGTTCTTC. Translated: CAISESSGIEVGFF.

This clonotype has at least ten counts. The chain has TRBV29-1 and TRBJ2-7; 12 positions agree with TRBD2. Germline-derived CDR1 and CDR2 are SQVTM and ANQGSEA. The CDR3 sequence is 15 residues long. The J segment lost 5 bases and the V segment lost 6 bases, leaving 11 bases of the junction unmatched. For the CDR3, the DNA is TGCAGCGTCGGACTAGCGGGAAAGACCCAGGACGAGCAGTACTTC. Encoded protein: CSVGLAGKTQDEQYF.

This CDR3 is CASSPLGLDSPLHF. In nucleotides, the CDR3 is TGTGCCAGCAGCCCCTTAGGGTTGGATTCACCCCTCCACTTT. The chain joins TRBV7-2 to TRBJ1-6; no clear D gene. Germline V lookup: CDR1 SGHTA, CDR2 FQGNSA. The V gene lost 5 bases and the J gene lost 8 bases, with 13 bases spanning the gap. This CDR3 has 14 amino acids.

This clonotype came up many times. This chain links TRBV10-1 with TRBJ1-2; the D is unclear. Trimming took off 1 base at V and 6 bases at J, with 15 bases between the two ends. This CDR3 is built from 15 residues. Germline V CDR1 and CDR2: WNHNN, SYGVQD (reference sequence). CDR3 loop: CASSEFPDGSDGYTF. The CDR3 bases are TGCGCCAGCAGTGAGTTCCCGGACGGGTCTGATGGCTACACCTTC.

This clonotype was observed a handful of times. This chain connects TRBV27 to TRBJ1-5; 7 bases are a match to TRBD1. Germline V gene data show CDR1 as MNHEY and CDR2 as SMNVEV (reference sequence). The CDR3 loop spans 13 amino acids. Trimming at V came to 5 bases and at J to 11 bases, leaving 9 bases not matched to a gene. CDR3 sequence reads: CASSPRDSEAQHF. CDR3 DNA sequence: TGTGCCAGCAGTCCGCGGGACAGCGAGGCCCAGCATTTT.

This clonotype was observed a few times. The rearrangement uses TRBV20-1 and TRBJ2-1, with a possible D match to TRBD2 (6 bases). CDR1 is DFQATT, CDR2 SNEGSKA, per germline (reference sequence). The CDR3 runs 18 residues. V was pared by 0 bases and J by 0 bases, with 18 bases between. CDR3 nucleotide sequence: TGCAGTGCTAGAGATGATCGGGAGAACCCCTTCTCCTACAATGAGCAGTTCTTC. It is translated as CSARDDRENPFSYNEQFF.

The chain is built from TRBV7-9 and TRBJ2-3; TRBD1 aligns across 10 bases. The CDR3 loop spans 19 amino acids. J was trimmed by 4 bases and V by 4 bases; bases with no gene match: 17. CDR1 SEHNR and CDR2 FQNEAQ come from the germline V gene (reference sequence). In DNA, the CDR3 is TGTGCCAGCAGCTGCAAGGGCGCCGGGACAGGGGTTCCCCCAGATACGCAGTATTTT. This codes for CASSCKGAGTGVPPDTQYF.

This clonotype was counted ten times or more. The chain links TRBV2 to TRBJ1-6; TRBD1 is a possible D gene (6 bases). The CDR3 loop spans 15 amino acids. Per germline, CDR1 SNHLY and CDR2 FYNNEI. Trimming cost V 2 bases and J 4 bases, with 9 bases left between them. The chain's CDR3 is CASSENGQYNSPLHF. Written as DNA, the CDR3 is TGTGCCAGCAGTGAAAACGGACAGTATAATTCACCCCTCCACTTT.

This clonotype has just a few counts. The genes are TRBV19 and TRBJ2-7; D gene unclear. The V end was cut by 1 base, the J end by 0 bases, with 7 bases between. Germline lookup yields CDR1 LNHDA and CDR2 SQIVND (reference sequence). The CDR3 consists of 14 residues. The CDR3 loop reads CASSIVGNSYEQYF. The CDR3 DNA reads TGTGCCAGTAGTATAGTTGGCAACTCCTACGAGCAGTACTTC.

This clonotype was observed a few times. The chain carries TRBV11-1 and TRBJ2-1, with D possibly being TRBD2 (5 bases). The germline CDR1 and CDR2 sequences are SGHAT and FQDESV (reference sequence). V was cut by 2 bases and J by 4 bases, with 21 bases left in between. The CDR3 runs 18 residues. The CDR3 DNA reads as TGTGCCAGCAGCTTAACCGGGGTGGCGGAGTGGATTTACAATGAGCAGTTCTTC. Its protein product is CASSLTGVAEWIYNEQFF.

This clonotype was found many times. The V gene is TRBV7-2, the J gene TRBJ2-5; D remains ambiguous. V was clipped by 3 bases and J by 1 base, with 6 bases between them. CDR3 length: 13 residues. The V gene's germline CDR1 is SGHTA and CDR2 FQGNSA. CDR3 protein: CASSFDAQETQYF. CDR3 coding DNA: TGTGCCAGCAGCTTCGATGCCCAAGAGACCCAGTACTTC.

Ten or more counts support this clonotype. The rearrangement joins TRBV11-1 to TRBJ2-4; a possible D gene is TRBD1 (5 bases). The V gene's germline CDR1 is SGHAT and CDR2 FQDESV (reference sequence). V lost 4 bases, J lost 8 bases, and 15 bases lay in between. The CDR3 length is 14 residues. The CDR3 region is CASSSTKGLDIQYF. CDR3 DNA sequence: TGTGCCAGCAGCTCGACAAAGGGGTTGGACATTCAGTACTTC. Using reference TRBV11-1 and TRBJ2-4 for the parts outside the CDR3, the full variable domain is EAEVAQSPRYKITEKSQAVAFWCDPISGHATLYWYRQILGQGPELLVQFQDESVVDDSQLPKDRFSAERLKGVDSTLKIQPAELGDSAMYLCASSSTKGLDIQYFGAGTRLSVL.

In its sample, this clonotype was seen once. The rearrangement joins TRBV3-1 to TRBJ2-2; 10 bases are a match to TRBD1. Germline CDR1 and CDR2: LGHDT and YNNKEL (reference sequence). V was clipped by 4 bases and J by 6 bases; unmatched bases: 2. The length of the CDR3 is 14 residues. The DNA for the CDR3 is TGTGCCAGCAGCCGGACAGGGGGTTCCGGGGAGCTGTTTTTT. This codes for CASSRTGGSGELFF.

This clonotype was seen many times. CDR3 nucleotide sequence: TGTGCCTGGAGTTTCGGGCGGGCTTGGGAAGAGCAGTACTTC. This sequence encodes CAWSFGRAWEEQYF. The chain carries TRBV30 and TRBJ2-7; tentative D call: TRBD2 (5 bases). The germline V and J ends were trimmed by 2 bases and 7 bases, with 18 bases remaining between them. The V gene's germline CDR1 is GTSNPN and CDR2 SVGIG (reference sequence). The CDR3 runs to 14 residues. The entire variable domain, with the rest obtained from reference TRBV30 and TRBJ2-7, is as follows: SQTIHQWPATLVQPVGSPLSLECTVEGTSNPNLYWYRQAAGRGLQLLFYSVGIGQISSEVPQNLSASRPQDRQFILSSKKLLLSDSGFYLCAWSFGRAWEEQYFGPGTRLTVT.

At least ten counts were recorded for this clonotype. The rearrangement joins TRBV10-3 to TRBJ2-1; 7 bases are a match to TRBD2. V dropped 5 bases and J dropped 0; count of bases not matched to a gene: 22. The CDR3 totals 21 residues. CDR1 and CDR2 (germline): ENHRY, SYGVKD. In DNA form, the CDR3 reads TGTGCCATCAGTCCTCTCCCTGGGAGAAGCGGGAATACGAGCTCCTACAATGAGCAGTTCTTC. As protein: CAISPLPGRSGNTSSYNEQFF.

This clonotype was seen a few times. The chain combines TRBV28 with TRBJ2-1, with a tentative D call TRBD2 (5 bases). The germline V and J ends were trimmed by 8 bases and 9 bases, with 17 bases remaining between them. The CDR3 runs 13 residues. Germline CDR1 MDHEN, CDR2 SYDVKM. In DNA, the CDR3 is TGTGCCAGCGGCTCTGGCGGGTGGGGTGAGCAGTTCTTC. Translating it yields CASGSGGWGEQFF.

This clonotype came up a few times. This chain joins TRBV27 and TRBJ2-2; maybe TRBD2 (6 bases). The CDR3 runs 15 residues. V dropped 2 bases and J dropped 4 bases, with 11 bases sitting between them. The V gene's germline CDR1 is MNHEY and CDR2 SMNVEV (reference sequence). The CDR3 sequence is CASSLLGSGTGELFF. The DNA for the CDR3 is TGTGCCAGCAGTTTACTCGGGAGTGGCACCGGGGAGCTGTTTTTT.

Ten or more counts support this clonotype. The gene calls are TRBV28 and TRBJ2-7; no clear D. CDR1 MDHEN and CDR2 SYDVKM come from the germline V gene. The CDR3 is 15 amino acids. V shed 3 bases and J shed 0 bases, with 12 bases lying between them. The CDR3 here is CASSFFASPSYEQYF. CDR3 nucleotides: TGTGCCAGCAGTTTTTTCGCATCTCCCTCCTACGAGCAGTACTTC.

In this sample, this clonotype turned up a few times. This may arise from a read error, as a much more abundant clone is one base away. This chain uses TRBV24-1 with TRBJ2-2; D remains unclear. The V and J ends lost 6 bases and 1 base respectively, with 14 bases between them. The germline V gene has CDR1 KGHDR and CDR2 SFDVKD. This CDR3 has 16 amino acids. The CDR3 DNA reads TGTGCCACCAGTCTGTATCGGGCATGGAACACCGGGGAGCTGTTTTTT. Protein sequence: CATSLYRAWNTGELFF.

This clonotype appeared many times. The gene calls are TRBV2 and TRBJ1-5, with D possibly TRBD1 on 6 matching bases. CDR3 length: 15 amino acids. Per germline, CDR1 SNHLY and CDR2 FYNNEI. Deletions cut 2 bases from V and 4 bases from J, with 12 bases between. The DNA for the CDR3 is TGTGCCAGCAGTGAACCCTGGGGGCCTAATCAGCCCCAGCATTTT. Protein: CASSEPWGPNQPQHF.

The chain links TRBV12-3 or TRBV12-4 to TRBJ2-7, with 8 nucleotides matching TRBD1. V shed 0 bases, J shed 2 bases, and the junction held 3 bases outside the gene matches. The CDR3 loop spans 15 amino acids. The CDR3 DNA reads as TGTGCCAGCAGTTTAGCTGGACAGGGTGCCTACGAGCAGTACTTC. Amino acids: CASSLAGQGAYEQYF.

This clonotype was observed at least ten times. Written as DNA, the CDR3 is TGTGCCAGCAATCGGGACACTGAAGCTTTCTTT. This encodes CASNRDTEAFF. This chain links TRBV2 with TRBJ1-1; D remains ambiguous. This CDR3 has 11 residues. The germline V and J ends were trimmed by 7 bases and 3 bases, with 6 bases remaining between them. Looked up from germline, CDR1 is SNHLY and CDR2 is FYNNEI.

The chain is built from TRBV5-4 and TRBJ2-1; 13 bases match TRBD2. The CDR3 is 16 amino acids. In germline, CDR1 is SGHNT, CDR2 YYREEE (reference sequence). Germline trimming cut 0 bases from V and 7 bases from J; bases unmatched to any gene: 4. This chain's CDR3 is CASSLGTSGGKNEQFF. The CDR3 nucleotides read TGTGCCAGCAGCTTGGGGACTAGCGGGGGTAAGAATGAGCAGTTCTTC. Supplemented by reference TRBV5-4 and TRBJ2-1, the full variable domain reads ETGVTQSPTHLIKTRGQQVTLRCSSQSGHNTVSWYQQALGQGPQFIFQYYREEENGRGNFPPRFSGLQFPNYSSELNVNALELDDSALYLCASSLGTSGGKNEQFFGPGTRLTVL.

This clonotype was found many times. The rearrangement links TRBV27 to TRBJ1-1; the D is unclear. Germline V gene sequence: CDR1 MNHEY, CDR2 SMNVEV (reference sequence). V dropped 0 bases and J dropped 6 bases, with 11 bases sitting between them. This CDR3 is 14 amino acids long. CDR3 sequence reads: CASSLSNWSPEAFF. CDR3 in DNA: TGTGCCAGCAGTTTATCGAATTGGAGCCCTGAAGCTTTCTTT.

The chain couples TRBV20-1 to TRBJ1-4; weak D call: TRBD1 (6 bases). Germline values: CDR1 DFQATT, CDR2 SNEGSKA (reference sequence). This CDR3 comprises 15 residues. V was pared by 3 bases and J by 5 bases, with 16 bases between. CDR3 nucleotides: TGCAGTGCTAGGGACCTCGGACAGCTCAATGAAAAACTGTTTTTT. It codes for CSARDLGQLNEKLFF.

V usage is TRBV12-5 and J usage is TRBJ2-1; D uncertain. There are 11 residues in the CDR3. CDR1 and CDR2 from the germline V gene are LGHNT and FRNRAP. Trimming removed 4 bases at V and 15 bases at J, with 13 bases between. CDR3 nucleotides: TGTGCTAGTGGTTCCCTTGGCCACCTGTTCTTC. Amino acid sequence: CASGSLGHLFF.